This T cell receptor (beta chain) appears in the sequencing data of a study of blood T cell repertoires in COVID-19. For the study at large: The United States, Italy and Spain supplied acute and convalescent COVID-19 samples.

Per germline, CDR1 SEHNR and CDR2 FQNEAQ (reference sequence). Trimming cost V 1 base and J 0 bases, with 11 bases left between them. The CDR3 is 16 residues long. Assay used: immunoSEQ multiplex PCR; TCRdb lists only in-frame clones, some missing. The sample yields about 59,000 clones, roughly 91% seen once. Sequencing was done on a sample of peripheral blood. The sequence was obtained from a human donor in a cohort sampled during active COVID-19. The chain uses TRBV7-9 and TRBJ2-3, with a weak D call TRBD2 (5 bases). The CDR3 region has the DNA TGTGCCAGCAGCTTAGGTGGCGGGCCTAGCACAGATACGCAGTATTTT. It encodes CASSLGGGPSTDTQYF.